This is a list of T cell receptor beta chains from one sample in a study of cytomegalovirus exposure and HLA in healthy donors. Sequenced by immunoSEQ multiplex PCR; TCRdb stores in-frame clones only, minus some. The data hold some 120,000 clones, with more than 8% observed a single time. The sample was PBMCs. Every receptor here comes from a middle-aged man in good health and CMV-seronegative. CDR3s include the opening cysteine and the closing phenylalanine or tryptophan. Each record gives: J gene, clone size, V gene, D gene, CDR3 DNA, CDR3 protein. The D gene is left open where the match is weak. Size tells how often a clone was seen (once, few, many) or the class of an expanded clone, and some rows leave it out.

J gene: TRBJ2-7
clone size: few
V gene: TRBV7-3
D gene: TRBD1
CDR3 DNA: TGTGCCAGCAGCTTAACTCCGGTTGGCAGGGGGTACGAGCAGTACTTC
CDR3 protein: CASSLTPVGRGYEQYF

J gene: TRBJ2-2
clone size: -
V gene: TRBV30
D gene: -
CDR3 DNA: TGTGCCTGGAGTCCCGACAAGAACACCGGGGAGCTGTTTTTT
CDR3 protein: CAWSPDKNTGELFF

J gene: TRBJ2-7
clone size: few
V gene: TRBV5-6
D gene: TRBD1
CDR3 DNA: TGTGCCAGCACCCACCTGGGACAGAGCTACGAGCAGTACTTC
CDR3 protein: CASTHLGQSYEQYF

J gene: TRBJ1-4
clone size: -
V gene: TRBV4-2
D gene: TRBD1
CDR3 DNA: TGTGCCAGCAGCCAAGTGATGACAGGGGAAGGCGTAAAACTGTTTTTT
CDR3 protein: CASSQVMTGEGVKLFF

J gene: TRBJ2-7
clone size: few
V gene: TRBV5-1
D gene: -
CDR3 DNA: TGCGCCAGCAGCTTGATGGGGCCTGGGCAGGGTCTCGAGCAGTACTTC
CDR3 protein: CASSLMGPGQGLEQYF

J gene: TRBJ1-4
clone size: few
V gene: TRBV7-2
D gene: TRBD1
CDR3 DNA: TGTGCCAGCAGCTCCCGGGACAGGGCCACAACTAATGAAAAACTGTTTTTT
CDR3 protein: CASSSRDRATTNEKLFF

J gene: TRBJ2-7
clone size: few
V gene: TRBV7-2
D gene: -
CDR3 DNA: TGTGCCAGCAGCTATCACTCCTCCTACGAGCAGTACTTC
CDR3 protein: CASSYHSSYEQYF

J gene: TRBJ1-4
clone size: -
V gene: TRBV18
D gene: -
CDR3 DNA: TGTGCCAGCTCACCCGGGACACAAGAAAAACTGTTTTTT
CDR3 protein: CASSPGTQEKLFF

J gene: TRBJ2-1
clone size: -
V gene: TRBV7-8
D gene: TRBD1
CDR3 DNA: TGTGCCAGCAGCAGACAGGGTCCCAATGAGCAGTTCTTC
CDR3 protein: CASSRQGPNEQFF

J gene: TRBJ1-2
clone size: few
V gene: TRBV2
D gene: TRBD1
CDR3 DNA: TGTGCCAGTACAGGGGGCGCGGGCTCGGAGGGCTACACCTTC
CDR3 protein: CASTGGAGSEGYTF